This record covers a single TCR beta chain. These data come from a study of blood T cell repertoires in COVID-19. Study overall: Samples of COVID-19 (acute and convalescent) were obtained from the United States, Italy and Spain.

The protocol was immunoSEQ multiplex PCR, while the TCRdb copy is restricted to in-frame clones and leaves out a portion. The data show more than 45,000 clones, over 75% seen once. The clonotype comes from a man in his forties with active COVID-19. Specimen: peripheral blood.

CDR3 in DNA: TGTGCCAGCAGTTTTCAGGGCGATCAGCCCCAGCATTTT. Its protein is CASSFQGDQPQHF. J is TRBJ1-5 and V is TRBV27; TRBD1 is a possible D gene (5 bases). The V gene lost 3 bases and the J gene lost 5 bases, with 8 bases spanning the gap. The germline gives CDR1 MNHEY, CDR2 SMNVEV (reference sequence). This CDR3 comprises 13 residues.